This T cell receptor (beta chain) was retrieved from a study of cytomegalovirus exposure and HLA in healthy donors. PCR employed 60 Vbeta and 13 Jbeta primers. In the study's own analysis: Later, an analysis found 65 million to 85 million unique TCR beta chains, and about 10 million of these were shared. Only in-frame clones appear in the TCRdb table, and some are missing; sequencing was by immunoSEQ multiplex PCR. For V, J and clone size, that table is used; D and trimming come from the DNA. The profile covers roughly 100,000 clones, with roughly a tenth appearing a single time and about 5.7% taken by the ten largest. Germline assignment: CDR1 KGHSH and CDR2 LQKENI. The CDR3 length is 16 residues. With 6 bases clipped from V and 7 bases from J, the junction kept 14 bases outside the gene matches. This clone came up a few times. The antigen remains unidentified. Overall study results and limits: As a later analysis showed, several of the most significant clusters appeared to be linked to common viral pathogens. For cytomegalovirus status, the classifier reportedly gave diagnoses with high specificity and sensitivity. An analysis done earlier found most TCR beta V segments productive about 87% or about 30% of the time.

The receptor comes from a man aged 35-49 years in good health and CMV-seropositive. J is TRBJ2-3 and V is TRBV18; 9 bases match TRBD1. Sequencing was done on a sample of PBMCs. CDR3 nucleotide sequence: TGTGCCAGCTCCTTGGGCCCGGGACAGGGTCGATATACGCAGTATTTT. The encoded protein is CASSLGPGQGRYTQYF.